This record covers a single TCR beta chain. The antigen remains undetermined. This CDR3 is 13 amino acids long. Trimming pared 4 bases from V and 5 bases from J, leaving 9 bases between. In germline, CDR1 is SGHNT, CDR2 YYREEE (reference sequence). Controls had myeloablative marrow grafts with methotrexate and calcineurin inhibitor, sampled at 1 year. The data originate from a study of T cells after posttransplantation cyclophosphamide. General study findings and limits: TRB overlap between skin or GI tissue T cells and blood was limited. After PTCy, TRB diversity resembled that of CNI/methotrexate controls. Later blood repertoires were often dominated by clones from the donor CD8+ memory compartment.

TCRdb keeps only in-frame clones here, not all; method: immunoSEQ multiplex PCR. The table has 12,000 or so clones, about 81% seen once. The receptor was derived from a male patient between 25 and 39 years old who received an allogeneic stem cell transplant from an unrelated donor, was CMV-positive, and had acute GVHD only. Some T cells may be the graft donor's. Sequencing was performed on PBMCs, taken 367 days after allogeneic stem cell transplant with calcineurin inhibitor and methotrexate. The rearrangement links TRBV5-4 to TRBJ2-2; the D gene is possibly TRBD2 (5 bases). Written as DNA, the CDR3 is TGTGCCAGCAGCGGACTCCTAACCGGGGAGCTGTTTTTT. Translation gives CASSGLLTGELFF. Complete variable domain (other parts from reference TRBV5-4 and TRBJ2-2): ETGVTQSPTHLIKTRGQQVTLRCSSQSGHNTVSWYQQALGQGPQFIFQYYREEENGRGNFPPRFSGLQFPNYSSELNVNALELDDSALYLCASSGLLTGELFFGEGSRLTVL.